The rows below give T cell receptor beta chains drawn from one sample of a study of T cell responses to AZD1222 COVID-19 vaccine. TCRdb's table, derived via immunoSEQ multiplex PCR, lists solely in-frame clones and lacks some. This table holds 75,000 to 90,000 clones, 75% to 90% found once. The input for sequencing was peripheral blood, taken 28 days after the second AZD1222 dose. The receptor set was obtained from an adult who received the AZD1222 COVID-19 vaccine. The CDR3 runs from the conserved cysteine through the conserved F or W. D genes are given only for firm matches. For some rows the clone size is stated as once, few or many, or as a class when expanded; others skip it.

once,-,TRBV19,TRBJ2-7,CATRKGLFSEQYF,TGTGCCACCAGAAAAGGTCTGTTCTCCGAGCAGTACTTC
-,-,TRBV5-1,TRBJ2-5,CASSLGQGGQETQYF,TGCGCCAGCAGCTTGGGACAGGGAGGTCAAGAGACCCAGTACTTC
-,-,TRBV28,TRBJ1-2,CASRNRAHYGYTF,TGTGCCAGCAGAAACAGGGCGCACTATGGCTACACCTTC
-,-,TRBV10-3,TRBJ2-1,CAISGLGEAEQFF,TGTGCCATCAGTGGACTAGGGGAGGCTGAGCAGTTCTTC
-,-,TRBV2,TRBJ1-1,CASRVRGSETEAFF,TGTGCCAGCAGAGTCAGGGGATCGGAAACTGAAGCTTTCTTT
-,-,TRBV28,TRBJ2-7,CASTPRGERYEQYF,TGTGCCAGCACCCCGAGGGGGGAGAGGTACGAGCAGTACTTC
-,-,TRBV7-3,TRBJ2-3,CASSTVAGRGDTQYF,TGTGCCAGCAGCACGGTTGCCGGGAGAGGGGATACGCAGTATTTT
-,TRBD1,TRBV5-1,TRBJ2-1,CASSPYSGQGYNEQFF,TGCGCCAGCAGCCCCTATTCGGGACAGGGCTACAATGAGCAGTTCTTC
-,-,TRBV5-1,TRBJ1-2,CASSLSITNYGYTF,TGCGCCAGCAGCTTGAGTATTACTAACTATGGCTACACCTTC
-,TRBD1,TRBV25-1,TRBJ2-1,CASRGDRGTRYNEQFF,TGTGCCAGCAGAGGGGACAGGGGAACGCGTTACAATGAGCAGTTCTTC
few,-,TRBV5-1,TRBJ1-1,CASSLNQGNTEAFF,TGCGCCAGCAGCTTGAACCAGGGGAACACTGAAGCTTTCTTT
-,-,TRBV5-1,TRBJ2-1,CASSITTGYNEQFF,TGCGCCAGCAGCATAACAACAGGATACAATGAGCAGTTCTTC
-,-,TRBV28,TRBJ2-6,CASSPTGDSGANVLTF,TGTGCCAGCAGTCCCACGGGTGACTCTGGGGCCAACGTCCTGACTTTC
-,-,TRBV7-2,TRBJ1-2,CASSLAGTGGYTF,TGTGCCAGCAGCTTAGCCGGGACGGGGGGCTACACCTTC
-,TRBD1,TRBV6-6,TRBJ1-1,CASSPGGTEAFF,TGTGCCAGCAGCCCAGGGGGCACTGAAGCTTTCTTT
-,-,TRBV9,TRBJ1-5,CASKDSAGFNQPQHF,TGTGCCAGCAAAGACTCAGCGGGATTCAATCAGCCCCAGCATTTT
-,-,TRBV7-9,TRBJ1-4,CASSLGSGRLANEKLFF,TGTGCCAGCAGCTTAGGTTCCGGCAGGTTAGCGAATGAAAAACTGTTTTTT
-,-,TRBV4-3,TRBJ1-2,CASSQETGDYYGYTF,TGCGCCAGCAGCCAGGAGACAGGAGACTACTATGGCTACACCTTC
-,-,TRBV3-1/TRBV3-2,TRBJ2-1,CASSQAIDNEQFF,TGTGCCAGCAGCCAAGCGATTGACAATGAGCAGTTCTTC
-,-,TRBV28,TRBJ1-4,CASSPPGSRTEKLFF,TGTGCCAGCAGCCCCCCTGGCTCCCGGACTGAAAAACTGTTTTTT
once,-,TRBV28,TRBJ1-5,CASRPGTLNQPQHF,TGTGCCAGCAGGCCCGGGACCCTCAATCAGCCCCAGCATTTT
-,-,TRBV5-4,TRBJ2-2,CASSSVARGNGELFF,TGTGCCAGCAGCTCGGTCGCTAGGGGTAACGGGGAGCTGTTTTTT
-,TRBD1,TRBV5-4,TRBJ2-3,CASSYGQGFDTQYF,TGTGCCAGCAGCTATGGACAGGGTTTCGATACGCAGTATTTT
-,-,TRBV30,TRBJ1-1,CAGKSQGPNMNTEAFF,TGTGCCGGAAAGTCGCAGGGTCCAAATATGAACACTGAAGCTTTCTTT
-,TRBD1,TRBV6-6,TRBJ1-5,CASSRDRASNQPQHF,TGTGCCAGCAGTCGGGACAGAGCATCCAATCAGCCCCAGCATTTT
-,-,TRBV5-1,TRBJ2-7,CASSLTSRREQYF,TGCGCCAGCAGCTTGACTAGCAGGAGGGAGCAGTACTTC
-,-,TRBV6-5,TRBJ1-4,CASSKLTATNEKLFF,TGTGCCAGCAGTAAGCTGACGGCAACTAATGAAAAACTGTTTTTT
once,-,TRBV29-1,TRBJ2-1,CSVEGYRFTYNEQFF,TGCAGCGTTGAAGGGTACAGATTTACCTACAATGAGCAGTTCTTC
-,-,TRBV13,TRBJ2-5,CASSLWRVQETQYF,TGTGCCAGCAGCTTATGGAGGGTCCAAGAGACCCAGTACTTC
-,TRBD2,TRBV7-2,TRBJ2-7,CASSLQPLAEYEQYF,TGTGCCAGCAGCTTGCAACCCCTAGCGGAATACGAGCAGTACTTC
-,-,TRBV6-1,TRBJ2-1,CASSEARLNEQFF,TGTGCCAGCAGTGAAGCTAGACTAAATGAGCAGTTCTTC
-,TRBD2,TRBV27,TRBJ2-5,CASSLSSRLAGQETQYF,TGTGCCAGCAGTTTATCTTCTCGACTAGCCGGCCAAGAGACCCAGTACTTC
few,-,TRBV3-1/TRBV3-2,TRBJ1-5,CASSQEHPGTNQPQHF,TGTGCCAGCAGCCAAGAGCACCCCGGGACAAATCAGCCCCAGCATTTT
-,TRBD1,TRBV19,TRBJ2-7,CASSGTGGFSYEQYF,TGTGCCAGTAGTGGGACAGGGGGCTTCTCCTACGAGCAGTACTTC
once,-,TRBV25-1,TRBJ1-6,CASSEFRGTRSPLHF,TGTGCCAGCAGTGAATTTCGGGGTACGCGATCACCCCTCCACTTT
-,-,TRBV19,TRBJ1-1,CASSISGVTNTEAFF,TGTGCCAGTAGTATCTCCGGGGTTACGAACACTGAAGCTTTCTTT
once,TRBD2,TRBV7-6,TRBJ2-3,CASSEAGATDTQYF,TGTGCCAGCAGCGAAGCGGGGGCCACAGATACGCAGTATTTT
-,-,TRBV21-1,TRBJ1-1,CASSNMNTEAFF,TGTGCCAGCAGCAATATGAACACTGAAGCTTTCTTT
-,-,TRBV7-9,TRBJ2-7,CASSPYGASHYEQYF,TGTGCCAGCAGCCCCTACGGGGCCAGCCACTACGAGCAGTACTTC
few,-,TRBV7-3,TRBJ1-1,CASSLQTNTEAFF,TGTGCCAGCAGCTTACAGACTAACACTGAAGCTTTCTTT
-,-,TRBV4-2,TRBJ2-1,CASSRVSVDNEQFF,TGTGCCAGCAGCCGAGTGTCGGTTGACAATGAGCAGTTCTTC
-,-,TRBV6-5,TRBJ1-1,CASSYGSGIVNTEAFF,TGTGCCAGCAGTTACGGCTCAGGGATCGTAAACACTGAAGCTTTCTTT
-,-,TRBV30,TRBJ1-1,CAWWEWGHGTEAFF,TGTGCCTGGTGGGAGTGGGGTCATGGCACTGAAGCTTTCTTT
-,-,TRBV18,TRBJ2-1,CASSRTQSSYNEQFF,TGTGCCAGCTCACGGACACAGAGCTCCTACAATGAGCAGTTCTTC
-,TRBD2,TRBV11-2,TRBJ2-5,CASSLGRGGETQYF,TGTGCCAGCAGCTTAGGTCGGGGGGGGGAGACCCAGTACTTC
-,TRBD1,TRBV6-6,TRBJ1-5,CASSRTPGTGVGQPQHF,TGTGCCAGCAGCCGAACCCCCGGGACAGGGGTCGGTCAGCCCCAGCATTTT
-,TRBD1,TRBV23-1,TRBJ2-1,CASSPGQGTNYNEQFF,TGCGCCAGCAGCCCAGGACAGGGGACAAACTACAATGAGCAGTTCTTC
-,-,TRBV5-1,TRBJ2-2,CASSLDRSNTGELFF,TGCGCCAGCAGCTTAGACAGGTCGAACACCGGGGAGCTGTTTTTT
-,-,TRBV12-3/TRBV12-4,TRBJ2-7,CASSAMTDYEQYF,TGTGCCAGCAGTGCGATGACTGATTACGAGCAGTACTTC
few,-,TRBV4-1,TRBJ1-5,CASSQVWGGGANQPQHF,TGCGCCAGCAGCCAAGTCTGGGGAGGGGGGGCAAATCAGCCCCAGCATTTT
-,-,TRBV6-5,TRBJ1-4,CASTRTATNEKLFF,TGTGCCAGCACCAGGACAGCAACTAATGAAAAACTGTTTTTT
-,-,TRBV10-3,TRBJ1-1,CAIRGVNTEAFF,TGTGCCATCAGGGGGGTGAACACTGAAGCTTTCTTT